A single sample is the source of the 8 T cell receptor beta chains below, sequenced in a study of OX40 agonist ivuxolimab in advanced cancers. TCRdb's copy holds only in-frame clones and misses some; the assay was immunoSEQ multiplex PCR. The sample yields around 82,000 clones, 88% seen once. This sample comprised CD4+ or CD8+ T cells sorted from blood, obtained in a trial of the OX40 agonist ivuxolimab. These receptors all stem from an adult with an advanced solid tumor such as melanoma, head and neck, liver or kidney cancer.

DNA of the CDR3: TGTGCCAGCTCGTATACGGTCGACTACGAGCAGTACTTC. Translation: CASSYTVDYEQYF. The chain links TRBV18 to TRBJ2-5; unclear D gene. The end of the DNA aligns better with TRBJ2-7, so the J call may be wrong. The CDR3 is made up of 13 amino acids. Germline V gene sequence: CDR1 KGHSH, CDR2 LQKENI.

This clone was seen a handful of times. The rearrangement uses TRBV10-2 and TRBJ2-5, with TRBD1 matching 7 bases. The germline V gene encodes CDR1 WSHSY and CDR2 SAAADI. Unmatched junction bases numbered 7, after V lost 3 bases and J lost 3 bases. CDR3 length: 15 amino acids. CDR3 amino acids: CASSDRGSPKETQYF. DNA of the CDR3: TGCGCCAGCAGTGACAGGGGGTCCCCGAAAGAGACCCAGTACTTC.

This rearrangement joins TRBV21-1 to TRBJ2-1; the tabulated D call, TRBD2, remains unverified against the DNA. TRBV21-1 is recorded as a pseudogene. The CDR3 consists of 14 residues. The CDR3 protein is CASSKYFRGDEQFF. The CDR3 coding sequence is TGTGCCAGCAGCAAATATTTTAGAGGCGATGAGCAGTTCTTC.

The genes are TRBV28 and TRBJ1-2; D gene uncertain. Deletions cut 5 bases from V and 8 bases from J, with 18 bases between. The CDR3 has 14 residues. Germline-derived CDR1 and CDR2 are MDHEN and SYDVKM. CDR3 DNA sequence: TGTGCCAGCAGTCGCAATCTCCTCGCCGCCGGCTACACCTTC. It codes for CASSRNLLAAGYTF.

The rearrangement links TRBV9 to TRBJ2-6; the D is unclear. The V gene lost 7 bases and the J gene lost 0 bases, with 5 bases spanning the gap. CDR1 and CDR2 from the germline V gene are SGDLS and YYNGEE. CDR3 size: 13 residues. The CDR3 DNA reads as TGTGCCAGCCGGCCCTCTGGGGCCAACGTCCTGACTTTC. It yields the protein CASRPSGANVLTF.

The V call is TRBV7-9, the J call TRBJ2-2; D is possibly TRBD1 (5 bases). V was clipped by 1 base and J by 5 bases, with 11 bases between them. The CDR3 has 15 amino acids. CDR1 SEHNR and CDR2 FQNEAQ come from the germline V gene (reference sequence). CDR3 nucleotides: TGTGCCAGCAGCTTAGTAGGGGCAGTTACCGGGGAGCTGTTTTTT. Translated, it gives CASSLVGAVTGELFF.

In DNA, the CDR3 is TGTGCCAGCAGCCCTGGAAGGGGGACGGGGGAGCAGTACTTC. As protein: CASSPGRGTGEQYF. The chain combines TRBV7-2 with TRBJ2-7; possibly TRBD1 for D (6 bases). There are 14 residues in the CDR3. The V gene's germline CDR1 is SGHTA and CDR2 FQGNSA. V was clipped by 5 bases and J by 7 bases, with 18 bases between them. The full variable domain, its missing parts supplied by reference TRBV7-2 and TRBJ2-7, is GAGVSQSPSNKVTEKGKDVELRCDPISGHTALYWYRQSLGQGLEFLIYFQGNSAPDKSGLPSDRFSAERTGGSVSTLTIQRTQQEDSAVYLCASSPGRGTGEQYFGPGTRLTVT.

This chain connects TRBV6-6 to TRBJ2-2; 10 bases line up with TRBD1. This CDR3 has 15 amino acids. The V gene end was trimmed by 6 bases and the J gene end by 3 bases; junction bases not matched to a gene: 4. Germline V CDR1 and CDR2: MNHNY, SVGAGI (reference sequence). In nucleotides, the CDR3 is TGTGCCAGCAGGACCGGGACAGGGGACACCGGGGAGCTGTTTTTT. Protein product: CASRTGTGDTGELFF.